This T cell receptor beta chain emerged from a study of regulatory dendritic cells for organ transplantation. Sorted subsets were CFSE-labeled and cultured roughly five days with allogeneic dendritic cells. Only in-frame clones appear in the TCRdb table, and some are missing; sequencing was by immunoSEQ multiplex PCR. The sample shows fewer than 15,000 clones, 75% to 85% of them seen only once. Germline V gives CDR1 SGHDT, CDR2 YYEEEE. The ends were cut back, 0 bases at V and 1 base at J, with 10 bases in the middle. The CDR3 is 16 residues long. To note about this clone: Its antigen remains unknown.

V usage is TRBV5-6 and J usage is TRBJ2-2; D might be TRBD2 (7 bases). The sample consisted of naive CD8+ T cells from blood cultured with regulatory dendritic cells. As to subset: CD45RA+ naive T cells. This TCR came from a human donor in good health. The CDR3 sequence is CASSLVGGQNTGELFF. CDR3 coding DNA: TGTGCCAGCAGCTTGGTGGGGGGGCAGAACACCGGGGAGCTGTTTTTT.